A selection of T cell receptor beta chains follows, all from one sample in a study of blood T cell repertoires in COVID-19. Sequenced by immunoSEQ multiplex PCR; TCRdb stores in-frame clones only, minus some. The sample yields 140,000 to 150,000 clones, roughly four fifths seen once. Sequenced sample: peripheral blood. The receptors shown here come from a human donor with acute or convalescent COVID-19. The donor label of this sample is uncertain. Each CDR3 is given with its conserved first and last residue. The order of the fields is V gene, D gene, J gene, clone size, CDR3 length, CDR3 DNA, CDR3 protein. D genes are given only for firm matches. Expanded clones get a size class; other rows say once, few or many, or leave the size out.

v_call: TRBV18
d_call: NA
j_call: TRBJ2-5
clone_size: NA
cdr3_length: 13
cdr3_nt: TGTGCCAGCTCCTCGAGGAGAGCCGAGACCCAGTACTTC
cdr3_aa: CASSSRRAETQYF

v_call: TRBV20-1
d_call: TRBD1
j_call: TRBJ2-7
clone_size: NA
cdr3_length: 14
cdr3_nt: TGCAGTGCTAGTCTGGACAGGCGCTCCTACGAGCAGTACTTC
cdr3_aa: CSASLDRRSYEQYF

v_call: TRBV5-1
d_call: NA
j_call: TRBJ1-4
clone_size: NA
cdr3_length: 16
cdr3_nt: TGCGCCAGCAGCCCCGGGGACTCCAGGCCGGTCGAAAAACTGTTTTTT
cdr3_aa: CASSPGDSRPVEKLFF

v_call: TRBV2
d_call: TRBD2
j_call: TRBJ2-7
clone_size: NA
cdr3_length: 19
cdr3_nt: TGTGCCAGCAGTCCGGACGTATTGGTACTAGCGGGGGGTGCCTACGAGCAGTACTTC
cdr3_aa: CASSPDVLVLAGGAYEQYF

v_call: TRBV19
d_call: TRBD1
j_call: TRBJ1-5
clone_size: NA
cdr3_length: 14
cdr3_nt: TGTGCCAGTAGTTCAACAGGGGGCGGTCAGCCCCAGCATTTT
cdr3_aa: CASSSTGGGQPQHF

v_call: TRBV28
d_call: TRBD1
j_call: TRBJ1-2
clone_size: NA
cdr3_length: 12
cdr3_nt: TGTGCCAGCAGTCTGACAGGGTATGGCTACACCTTC
cdr3_aa: CASSLTGYGYTF

v_call: TRBV19
d_call: NA
j_call: TRBJ1-2
clone_size: NA
cdr3_length: 15
cdr3_nt: TGTGCCAGTACGGCGACTTCCCCTCTAGGATATGGCTACACCTTC
cdr3_aa: CASTATSPLGYGYTF

v_call: TRBV5-1
d_call: NA
j_call: TRBJ1-3
clone_size: NA
cdr3_length: 14
cdr3_nt: TGCGCCAGCAGCTTGGAACAGGGTGGAAACACCATATATTTT
cdr3_aa: CASSLEQGGNTIYF

v_call: TRBV15
d_call: TRBD1
j_call: TRBJ1-2
clone_size: NA
cdr3_length: 18
cdr3_nt: TGTGCCACCAGCTCACGCGGCGTTCGGACAGGGCGCAACTATGGCTACACCTTC
cdr3_aa: CATSSRGVRTGRNYGYTF

v_call: TRBV5-1
d_call: TRBD1
j_call: TRBJ2-3
clone_size: NA
cdr3_length: 14
cdr3_nt: TGCGCCAGCAGTGGGACAGATAGCACAGATACGCAGTATTTT
cdr3_aa: CASSGTDSTDTQYF

v_call: TRBV4-1
d_call: TRBD1
j_call: TRBJ2-2
clone_size: NA
cdr3_length: 16
cdr3_nt: TGCGCCAGCAGCCAATGGACAGGGGCGAACACCGGGGAGCTGTTTTTT
cdr3_aa: CASSQWTGANTGELFF

v_call: TRBV7-2
d_call: NA
j_call: TRBJ1-2
clone_size: NA
cdr3_length: 13
cdr3_nt: TGTGCCAGCAGCTCAAATACGCGCAATGGCTACACCTTC
cdr3_aa: CASSSNTRNGYTF

v_call: TRBV19
d_call: NA
j_call: TRBJ1-6
clone_size: NA
cdr3_length: 15
cdr3_nt: TGTGCCAGTAGCCTAGGGGCCACGCACACTTCACCCCTCCACTTT
cdr3_aa: CASSLGATHTSPLHF

v_call: TRBV29-1
d_call: NA
j_call: TRBJ2-5
clone_size: NA
cdr3_length: 13
cdr3_nt: TGCAGCGTTGAGAAAGCGGCTCAAGAGACCCAGTACTTC
cdr3_aa: CSVEKAAQETQYF

v_call: TRBV19
d_call: NA
j_call: TRBJ2-4
clone_size: NA
cdr3_length: 14
cdr3_nt: TGTGCCAGTAGTACTTATCTAGCCAAAAACATTCAGTACTTC
cdr3_aa: CASSTYLAKNIQYF

v_call: TRBV18
d_call: TRBD1
j_call: TRBJ2-7
clone_size: NA
cdr3_length: 13
cdr3_nt: TGTGCCAGCTCACCCTCGACAGGGGGCGAGGGGAAGTTC
cdr3_aa: CASSPSTGGEGKF

v_call: TRBV4-2
d_call: NA
j_call: TRBJ2-2
clone_size: once
cdr3_length: 16
cdr3_nt: TGTGCCAGCAGCCCCAGTAGGGGGTTGCGGACCGGGGAGCTGTTTTTT
cdr3_aa: CASSPSRGLRTGELFF

v_call: TRBV5-1
d_call: TRBD1
j_call: TRBJ1-4
clone_size: few
cdr3_length: 18
cdr3_nt: TGCGCCAGCAGCATAGGAAACTATCCGGGACAGGGTAATGAAAAACTGTTTTTT
cdr3_aa: CASSIGNYPGQGNEKLFF

v_call: TRBV7-2
d_call: NA
j_call: TRBJ1-1
clone_size: NA
cdr3_length: 15
cdr3_nt: TGTGCCAGCAGCTTAGCCGGGGATTGGGACACTGAAGCTTTCTTT
cdr3_aa: CASSLAGDWDTEAFF

v_call: TRBV2
d_call: TRBD1
j_call: TRBJ1-5
clone_size: NA
cdr3_length: 14
cdr3_nt: TGTGCCAGCTCCTCACAGGGGAGCAATCAGCCCCAGCATTTT
cdr3_aa: CASSSQGSNQPQHF

v_call: TRBV27
d_call: TRBD1
j_call: TRBJ2-3
clone_size: NA
cdr3_length: 14
cdr3_nt: TGTGCCACCTCCCGACAGGGCCGCACAGATACGCAGTATTTT
cdr3_aa: CATSRQGRTDTQYF

v_call: TRBV11-3
d_call: NA
j_call: TRBJ2-7
clone_size: NA
cdr3_length: 15
cdr3_nt: TGTGCCAGCAGCTTCCTGACACAGGAGTCCTACGAGCAGTACTTC
cdr3_aa: CASSFLTQESYEQYF

v_call: TRBV9
d_call: TRBD2
j_call: TRBJ2-5
clone_size: NA
cdr3_length: 16
cdr3_nt: TGTGCCAGCAGCGCTCATAGCGGGGAGACACAAGAGACCCAGTACTTC
cdr3_aa: CASSAHSGETQETQYF

v_call: TRBV9
d_call: NA
j_call: TRBJ2-4
clone_size: NA
cdr3_length: 17
cdr3_nt: TGTGCCAGCAGCGTAGCTTCTGGGGGCGTTTCCAAAAACATTCAGTACTTC
cdr3_aa: CASSVASGGVSKNIQYF

v_call: TRBV5-5
d_call: NA
j_call: TRBJ1-5
clone_size: NA
cdr3_length: 13
cdr3_nt: TGTGCCAGCAGCTTAACAAGCAATCAGCCCCAGCATTTT
cdr3_aa: CASSLTSNQPQHF

v_call: TRBV2
d_call: NA
j_call: TRBJ1-1
clone_size: NA
cdr3_length: 13
cdr3_nt: TGTGCCAGCGCTGGACTTACGAACACTGAAGCTTTCTTT
cdr3_aa: CASAGLTNTEAFF

v_call: TRBV11-2
d_call: TRBD2
j_call: TRBJ2-7
clone_size: NA
cdr3_length: 14
cdr3_nt: TGTGCCAGCAGCTTTCGGGGGGGCTTCTACGAGCAGTACTTC
cdr3_aa: CASSFRGGFYEQYF

v_call: TRBV19
d_call: NA
j_call: TRBJ2-4
clone_size: NA
cdr3_length: 15
cdr3_nt: TGTGCCAGTAGTATAGGCCCTACAGCCAAAAACATTCAGTACTTC
cdr3_aa: CASSIGPTAKNIQYF

v_call: TRBV3-1/TRBV3-2
d_call: NA
j_call: TRBJ1-2
clone_size: NA
cdr3_length: 15
cdr3_nt: TGTGCCAGCAGCCAAAAGGGGGGGGCCCGCGATGGCTACACCTTC
cdr3_aa: CASSQKGGARDGYTF

v_call: TRBV11-2
d_call: TRBD1
j_call: TRBJ2-7
clone_size: NA
cdr3_length: 13
cdr3_nt: TGTGCCAGCAGCAGGGACAGGGGCTACGAGCAGTACTTC
cdr3_aa: CASSRDRGYEQYF

v_call: TRBV5-1
d_call: TRBD1
j_call: TRBJ2-1
clone_size: NA
cdr3_length: 14
cdr3_nt: TGCGCCAGCAGCAAGCGCAGGGGGCGGGATGAGCAGTTCTTC
cdr3_aa: CASSKRRGRDEQFF